These 10 T cell receptor beta chains were sequenced from one sample in a study of T-cell memory formation after mild COVID-19. MiXCR, applied by TCRdb to the 5' RACE reads, yields one record per CDR3 protein. The sample carries roughly 51,000 distinct CDR3 sequences, approximately 8% recorded once. Sequencing was done on a sample of PBMCs or a T cell subset sorted from them (not recorded which). These TCRs come from a man between 18 and 35 years old who had mild COVID-19 (a few samples of this study predate the infection). Cell type and time point are not known.

This clonotype appeared many times. The chain joins TRBV5-1 to TRBJ2-2, with TRBD1 identical over 11 bases. CDR3 length equals 17 residues. CDR1 and CDR2 from the germline V gene are SGHRS and YFSETQ. With 4 bases clipped from V and 4 bases from J, the junction kept 9 bases outside the gene matches. CDR3 nucleotides: TGCGCCAGCAGCCTGATCCCCGGGACAGGGGGCACCGGGGAGCTGTTTTTT. Its translation: CASSLIPGTGGTGELFF. Supplemented by reference TRBV5-1 and TRBJ2-2, the full variable domain reads KAGVTQTPRYLIKTRGQQVTLSCSPISGHRSVSWYQQTPGQGLQFLFEYFSETQRNKGNFPGRFSGRQFSNSRSEMNVSTLELGDSALYLCASSLIPGTGGTGELFFGEGSRLTVL.

This clonotype was counted between two and nine times. The chain recombines TRBV7-6 with TRBJ2-7; no definite D call. CDR3 length: 13 amino acids. Germline loops: CDR1 SGHVS, CDR2 FNYEAQ. V shed 5 bases and J shed 7 bases, with 15 bases lying between them. CDR3 nucleotides: TGTGCCAGCAGCCCCATATCATTTGGGGAGCAGTACGTC. Amino acid sequence: CASSPISFGEQYV.

This clonotype was counted ten times or more. The chain joins TRBV6-5 to TRBJ2-7; 7 bases are shared with TRBD2. The CDR3 covers 13 residues. Germline lookup yields CDR1 MNHEY and CDR2 SVGAGI. V lost 4 bases and J lost 4; bases outside the gene matches: 4. CDR3 residues: CASSSPGGYEQYV. CDR3 nucleotide sequence: TGTGCCAGCAGTTCCCCCGGGGGGTACGAGCAGTACGTC.

This clonotype was counted a few times. The rearrangement joins TRBV27 to TRBJ1-1; 7 bases map to TRBD1. The V gene's germline CDR1 is MNHEY and CDR2 SMNVEV (reference sequence). The CDR3 runs 12 residues. Trimming took 5 bases from V and 11 from J; bases not matched to a gene: 8. The CDR3 DNA follows: TGTGCCAGCAGTCCCCCCAGGGGGAAGGCTTTCTTT. Translation gives CASSPPRGKAFF.

This clonotype was seen a few times. The chain couples TRBV7-9 to TRBJ2-7; possible D gene TRBD2, 6 bases. The CDR3 runs 17 residues. V lost 1 base to trimming and J lost 2 bases, with 18 bases between them. CDR1 is SEHNR and CDR2 is FQNEAQ in the germline V gene (reference sequence). In DNA, the CDR3 is TGTGCCAGCAGCTTAGTTCGAAGGAGGGGCCCGACCTACGAGCAGTACGTC. Amino acids: CASSLVRRRGPTYEQYV.

Many counts were recorded for this clonotype. The chain links TRBV28 to TRBJ1-1, with D hard to call. Germline CDR1 MDHEN, CDR2 SYDVKM. V shed 10 bases and J shed 2 bases, with 11 bases lying between them. This CDR3 has 12 amino acids. CDR3 sequence: CATRAINTEAFF. For the CDR3, the DNA is TGTGCCACTCGGGCCATCAACACTGAAGCTTTCTTT.

V is TRBV7-6 and J is TRBJ2-1; possible D gene TRBD2, 6 bases. The CDR3 is made up of 16 amino acids. V was clipped by 0 bases and J by 1 base, with 10 bases between them. Germline V gene lookup returns CDR1 SGHVS and CDR2 FNYEAQ. The DNA of the CDR3 is TGTGCCAGCAGCTTAGCGCGGAGCGGGTCCTACAATGAGCAGTTCTTC. This encodes CASSLARSGSYNEQFF.

The rearrangement uses TRBV9 and TRBJ2-7; tentative D call: TRBD1 (6 bases). Germline V gene sequence: CDR1 SGDLS, CDR2 YYNGEE. The length of the CDR3 is 16 residues. Trimming removed 3 bases from V and 2 bases from J, with 18 bases in between. Written as DNA, the CDR3 is TGTGCCAGCAGCGCTAACCGGGACACTCTCGCCTACGAGCAGTACTTC. This translates into CASSANRDTLAYEQYF.

The chain uses TRBV7-2 and TRBJ2-3; no firm D call. The V gene's germline CDR1 is SGHTA and CDR2 FQGNSA. This CDR3 region has 15 residues. The V gene lost 1 base and the J gene lost 0 bases, with 8 bases spanning the gap. The CDR3 spells CASSLVVGSTDTQYF. CDR3 DNA sequence: TGTGCCAGCAGCTTAGTAGTGGGGAGCACAGATACGCAGTATTTT.

This clonotype was detected only a few times. The chain uses TRBV27 and TRBJ2-7, with 10 bases identical to TRBD1. J was trimmed by 2 bases and V by 6 bases; bases with no gene match: 7. CDR3 size: 15 residues. Germline V gene data show CDR1 as MNHEY and CDR2 as SMNVEV (reference sequence). CDR3 amino acids: CASSRGTGDTYEQYF. Here the CDR3 DNA reads TGTGCCAGCAGCCGAGGGACAGGGGACACCTACGAGCAGTACTTC.